A selection of T cell receptor beta chains follows, all from one sample in a study of Graves' ophthalmopathy and Graves' hyperthyroidism. In TCRdb, the multiplex PCR reads were re-called with MiXCR into one record per CDR3 protein. Altogether hundreds of thousands of distinct CDR3 sequences are present, roughly a fifth being singletons, with the ten largest covering around two fifths. Specimen: peripheral blood. The receptors were gathered from a woman aged 50 to 60 with Graves' ophthalmopathy. Each CDR3 is given with its conserved first and last residue. Fields, in order: CDR3 DNA, CDR3 protein, clone size, D gene, J gene, V gene, CDR3 length. D genes are given only for firm matches. A row's size may be missing; if present it is once, few, many or a size class.

CDR3 DNA: TGTGCCAGCAGGAGACATGCCTCTGGCTACACCTTC
CDR3 protein: CASRRHASGYTF
clone size: NA
D gene: NA
J gene: TRBJ1-2
V gene: TRBV12-3/TRBV12-4
CDR3 length: 12

CDR3 DNA: TGCAGCGTTAGTCTGGGGGCGCGTACTGAAGCTTTCTTT
CDR3 protein: CSVSLGARTEAFF
clone size: many
D gene: NA
J gene: TRBJ1-1
V gene: TRBV29-1
CDR3 length: 13

CDR3 DNA: TGTGCCAGTCAAAGGACGGGAGTTACCGGGGAGCTGTTTTTT
CDR3 protein: CASQRTGVTGELFF
clone size: many
D gene: NA
J gene: TRBJ2-2
V gene: TRBV27
CDR3 length: 14

CDR3 DNA: TGCAGTGCTAGAGATGAAGGGGATGACACTGAAGCTTTCTTT
CDR3 protein: CSARDEGDDTEAFF
clone size: NA
D gene: NA
J gene: TRBJ1-1
V gene: TRBV20-1
CDR3 length: 14

CDR3 DNA: TGTGCCTGGACCACAGCTGGAAACGCCATATATTTT
CDR3 protein: CAWTTAGNAIYF
clone size: few
D gene: NA
J gene: TRBJ1-3
V gene: TRBV30
CDR3 length: 12

CDR3 DNA: TGTGCCAGCAGCTTCGCGAAAATCGAGCAGTACTTC
CDR3 protein: CASSFAKIEQYF
clone size: NA
D gene: NA
J gene: TRBJ2-7
V gene: TRBV7-2
CDR3 length: 12

CDR3 DNA: TGTGCCAGCAGTTTCAGGGGTACCTGGGCCAACGTCCTGACTTTC
CDR3 protein: CASSFRGTWANVLTF
clone size: many
D gene: NA
J gene: TRBJ2-6
V gene: TRBV12-3/TRBV12-4
CDR3 length: 15

CDR3 DNA: TGTGCCAGCAGCTTATCCCAGGGGGCTCCCTACGAGCAGTACTTC
CDR3 protein: CASSLSQGAPYEQYF
clone size: many
D gene: TRBD1
J gene: TRBJ2-7
V gene: TRBV7-2
CDR3 length: 15

CDR3 DNA: TGCAGTGCTCTACAGGGGTTCGGAGCTAACTATGGCTACACCTTC
CDR3 protein: CSALQGFGANYGYTF
clone size: many
D gene: TRBD1
J gene: TRBJ1-2
V gene: TRBV20-1
CDR3 length: 15

CDR3 DNA: TGTGCCAGCACCGAAGGACAGGGGTTCAACTACGAGCAGTACTTC
CDR3 protein: CASTEGQGFNYEQYF
clone size: NA
D gene: TRBD1
J gene: TRBJ2-7
V gene: TRBV6-1
CDR3 length: 15

CDR3 DNA: TGTGCCAGCTCCCCCCCCTGGGGGAGCAGGGGACTCCAAGAGACCCAGTACTTC
CDR3 protein: CASSPPWGSRGLQETQYF
clone size: few
D gene: NA
J gene: TRBJ2-5
V gene: TRBV18
CDR3 length: 18

CDR3 DNA: TGTGCCAGTAGTATACGGGGGGCGAGCAATCAGCCCCAGCATTTT
CDR3 protein: CASSIRGASNQPQHF
clone size: many
D gene: NA
J gene: TRBJ1-5
V gene: TRBV19
CDR3 length: 15

CDR3 DNA: TGTGCCAGCTTTTTGGGGGCCCAGGGCACTAAGCCCCAGCATTTT
CDR3 protein: CASFLGAQGTKPQHF
clone size: NA
D gene: NA
J gene: TRBJ1-5
V gene: TRBV27
CDR3 length: 15

CDR3 DNA: TGTGCCAGCAGTGTACACCGGGACAGGGGGGCCGGGGAGACCCAGTACTTC
CDR3 protein: CASSVHRDRGAGETQYF
clone size: NA
D gene: TRBD1
J gene: TRBJ2-5
V gene: TRBV27
CDR3 length: 17

CDR3 DNA: TGTGCCAGCAGGAGTAGCGTAGAGACCCAGTACTTC
CDR3 protein: CASRSSVETQYF
clone size: few
D gene: NA
J gene: TRBJ2-5
V gene: TRBV7-2
CDR3 length: 12

CDR3 DNA: TGTGCCAGCAGCTTCGGGGGATGGACCGGGGAGCTGTTTTTT
CDR3 protein: CASSFGGWTGELFF
clone size: NA
D gene: NA
J gene: TRBJ2-2
V gene: TRBV5-8
CDR3 length: 14

CDR3 DNA: TGTGCCAGTAGTATCGGTCAGGGATACTCCTACGAGCAGTACTTC
CDR3 protein: CASSIGQGYSYEQYF
clone size: many
D gene: NA
J gene: TRBJ2-7
V gene: TRBV19
CDR3 length: 15

CDR3 DNA: TGTGCCAGCAGCCCCCCGGGGGGACCCTACGAGCAGTACTTC
CDR3 protein: CASSPPGGPYEQYF
clone size: many
D gene: TRBD2
J gene: TRBJ2-7
V gene: TRBV28
CDR3 length: 14

CDR3 DNA: TGCAGTGCTAGAGACGGGACAAGGGGTTTTAACACCGGGGAGCTGTTTTTT
CDR3 protein: CSARDGTRGFNTGELFF
clone size: few
D gene: NA
J gene: TRBJ2-2
V gene: TRBV20-1
CDR3 length: 17

CDR3 DNA: TGTGCCAGCAGCTTAGCGGCTCTCCAAGAGACCCAGTACTTC
CDR3 protein: CASSLAALQETQYF
clone size: many
D gene: NA
J gene: TRBJ2-5
V gene: TRBV7-9
CDR3 length: 14

CDR3 DNA: TGTGCCAGCAGTGCCCTAGGGGGACAGGGTAGGTCTGAAGCTTTCTTT
CDR3 protein: CASSALGGQGRSEAFF
clone size: many
D gene: TRBD1
J gene: TRBJ1-1
V gene: TRBV6-1
CDR3 length: 16

CDR3 DNA: TGTGCCAGTAAAACTGGGGGGAGTAACCAAGAGACCCAGTACTTC
CDR3 protein: CASKTGGSNQETQYF
clone size: many
D gene: NA
J gene: TRBJ2-5
V gene: TRBV19
CDR3 length: 15

CDR3 DNA: TGTGCCAGCAATCCGGGACTCCGCTACGAGCAGTACTTC
CDR3 protein: CASNPGLRYEQYF
clone size: few
D gene: NA
J gene: TRBJ2-7
V gene: TRBV2
CDR3 length: 13

CDR3 DNA: TGTGCCAGCAGTGCCGGGACAGGGGGATCCTACGAGCAGTACTTC
CDR3 protein: CASSAGTGGSYEQYF
clone size: many
D gene: TRBD1
J gene: TRBJ2-7
V gene: TRBV28
CDR3 length: 15

CDR3 DNA: TGCAGCGTTGGCGCAGCGGGCACCTACGAGCAGTACTTC
CDR3 protein: CSVGAAGTYEQYF
clone size: many
D gene: NA
J gene: TRBJ2-7
V gene: TRBV29-1
CDR3 length: 13

CDR3 DNA: TGTGCCAGCAGTGATCAGGGGGCCTCGCCCCAGCATTTT
CDR3 protein: CASSDQGASPQHF
clone size: NA
D gene: TRBD1
J gene: TRBJ1-5
V gene: TRBV2
CDR3 length: 13

CDR3 DNA: TGCAGTGCCGAGGGCACTGGTAGGGAGCAGTACTTC
CDR3 protein: CSAEGTGREQYF
clone size: many
D gene: NA
J gene: TRBJ2-7
V gene: TRBV20-1
CDR3 length: 12

CDR3 DNA: TGTGCCAGCAGCGACAGACAGGTTAATCAGCCCCAGCATTTT
CDR3 protein: CASSDRQVNQPQHF
clone size: many
D gene: NA
J gene: TRBJ1-5
V gene: TRBV6-1
CDR3 length: 14

CDR3 DNA: TGTGCCAGCAGCCCTCATGCAAGCGGGGACTATGGCTACACCTTC
CDR3 protein: CASSPHASGDYGYTF
clone size: NA
D gene: NA
J gene: TRBJ1-2
V gene: TRBV11-2
CDR3 length: 15

CDR3 DNA: TGTGCCAGCAGCTCGAATAGCGGGAGGGCCAACGAGCAGTACTTC
CDR3 protein: CASSSNSGRANEQYF
clone size: many
D gene: TRBD2
J gene: TRBJ2-7
V gene: TRBV28
CDR3 length: 15

CDR3 DNA: TGTGCCAGCAGTGAACCTGTGGACGCCGGGGAGCTGTTTTTT
CDR3 protein: CASSEPVDAGELFF
clone size: few
D gene: NA
J gene: TRBJ2-2
V gene: TRBV6-1
CDR3 length: 14

CDR3 DNA: TGTGCCAGCAGTCGCTTAACCGGGCCCTACTCATACGAGCAGTACTTC
CDR3 protein: CASSRLTGPYSYEQYF
clone size: many
D gene: NA
J gene: TRBJ2-7
V gene: TRBV28
CDR3 length: 16

CDR3 DNA: TGTGCCAGTAGTATTCAGGGGGACAATCAGCCCCAGCATTTT
CDR3 protein: CASSIQGDNQPQHF
clone size: many
D gene: TRBD1
J gene: TRBJ1-5
V gene: TRBV19
CDR3 length: 14

CDR3 DNA: TGTGCCAGCAGTTACTGTGAGACTAGCGGGAGAATCTGCGAGCAGTACTTC
CDR3 protein: CASSYCETSGRICEQYF
clone size: few
D gene: TRBD2
J gene: TRBJ2-7
V gene: TRBV6-5
CDR3 length: 17

CDR3 DNA: TGTGCCAGCAGTTTTTCTCTCCTGACTAGGCTACCCTACGAGCAGTACTTC
CDR3 protein: CASSFSLLTRLPYEQYF
clone size: many
D gene: NA
J gene: TRBJ2-7
V gene: TRBV6-5
CDR3 length: 17

CDR3 DNA: TGTGCCAGCAGCAAGCGACAGAGCCAAGAGACCCAGTACTTC
CDR3 protein: CASSKRQSQETQYF
clone size: many
D gene: NA
J gene: TRBJ2-5
V gene: TRBV7-6
CDR3 length: 14

CDR3 DNA: TGTGCCAGCAGTTACCCTAGACAGAGGGGTTTTGGGCCCCAGCATTTT
CDR3 protein: CASSYPRQRGFGPQHF
clone size: NA
D gene: NA
J gene: TRBJ1-5
V gene: TRBV6-5
CDR3 length: 16

CDR3 DNA: TGTGCCAGCAGCTTAGCAGTCCAGGAGGATCAGCCCCAGCATTTT
CDR3 protein: CASSLAVQEDQPQHF
clone size: many
D gene: NA
J gene: TRBJ1-5
V gene: TRBV11-2
CDR3 length: 15

CDR3 DNA: TGCAGTGCTAGAGAAGATCTGAGTAGAGAGACCCAGTACTTC
CDR3 protein: CSAREDLSRETQYF
clone size: many
D gene: NA
J gene: TRBJ2-5
V gene: TRBV20-1
CDR3 length: 14

CDR3 DNA: TGTGCCACCAGTGATTCAAGCGGGTCCTACGAGCAGTACTTC
CDR3 protein: CATSDSSGSYEQYF
clone size: NA
D gene: NA
J gene: TRBJ2-7
V gene: TRBV24-1
CDR3 length: 14

CDR3 DNA: TGTGCCAGTAGTACAGCGGAAACCTACGAGCAGTACTTC
CDR3 protein: CASSTAETYEQYF
clone size: many
D gene: NA
J gene: TRBJ2-7
V gene: TRBV19
CDR3 length: 13

CDR3 DNA: TGTGCCAGCAGGCCGTCGGGGGTGGAGACCCAGTACTTC
CDR3 protein: CASRPSGVETQYF
clone size: many
D gene: NA
J gene: TRBJ2-5
V gene: TRBV6-5
CDR3 length: 13

CDR3 DNA: TGTGCCAGCAGGCGCACGACAGGGAACACTGAAGCTTTCTTT
CDR3 protein: CASRRTTGNTEAFF
clone size: NA
D gene: NA
J gene: TRBJ1-1
V gene: TRBV2
CDR3 length: 14

CDR3 DNA: TGTGCCAGCAGCTTAGGGGGCGCGACTTTACAAGAGACCCAGTACTTC
CDR3 protein: CASSLGGATLQETQYF
clone size: many
D gene: NA
J gene: TRBJ2-5
V gene: TRBV7-9
CDR3 length: 16

CDR3 DNA: TGTGCCACCAGTGACCGGGATAAGGGAGTCATTCAGTACTTC
CDR3 protein: CATSDRDKGVIQYF
clone size: few
D gene: NA
J gene: TRBJ2-4
V gene: TRBV24-1
CDR3 length: 14

CDR3 DNA: TGTGCCTGGTCCGGGGCGGCCGGGGGGCCCCAGCATTTT
CDR3 protein: CAWSGAAGGPQHF
clone size: NA
D gene: NA
J gene: TRBJ1-5
V gene: TRBV30
CDR3 length: 13

CDR3 DNA: TGTGCCAGCAGCCCTCGGGGAGAGAATCAGCCCCAGCATTTT
CDR3 protein: CASSPRGENQPQHF
clone size: NA
D gene: NA
J gene: TRBJ1-5
V gene: TRBV5-5
CDR3 length: 14